A selection of T cell receptor beta chains follows, all from one sample in a study of blood T cell repertoires in COVID-19. Sequenced by immunoSEQ multiplex PCR; TCRdb stores in-frame clones only, minus some. The table lists around 250,000 clones, approximately 84% of them singletons. Source material: peripheral blood. These receptors came from a woman of 80 years or more with acute or convalescent COVID-19. Each CDR3 is given with its conserved first and last residue. D genes are given only for firm matches. The listing skips clone size in some rows; elsewhere it reads once, few, many or a size class.

j_call: TRBJ1-6
v_call: TRBV3-1/TRBV3-2
clone_size: once
d_call: .
cdr3_aa: CASKFSQDNSPLHF
cdr3_nt: TGTGCCAGCAAGTTTAGTCAGGATAATTCACCCCTCCACTTT

j_call: TRBJ1-5
v_call: TRBV15
clone_size: .
d_call: .
cdr3_aa: CATSNNREGTQPQHF
cdr3_nt: TGTGCCACCAGCAATAACAGGGAGGGTACTCAGCCCCAGCATTTT

j_call: TRBJ2-7
v_call: TRBV25-1
clone_size: .
d_call: TRBD2
cdr3_aa: CASSEWLAGTYEQYF
cdr3_nt: TGTGCCAGCAGTGAATGGCTAGCGGGAACTTACGAGCAGTACTTC

j_call: TRBJ2-7
v_call: TRBV2
clone_size: .
d_call: .
cdr3_aa: CASRKQGSSYEQYF
cdr3_nt: TGTGCCAGCAGAAAACAGGGAAGCTCCTACGAGCAGTACTTC

j_call: TRBJ1-5
v_call: TRBV6-2/TRBV6-3
clone_size: .
d_call: TRBD1
cdr3_aa: CASSYGSRGSNQPQHF
cdr3_nt: TGTGCCAGCAGTTACGGGTCCAGGGGGAGCAATCAGCCCCAGCATTTT

j_call: TRBJ2-3
v_call: TRBV9
clone_size: .
d_call: TRBD2
cdr3_aa: CASSVTGLAGVADTQYF
cdr3_nt: TGTGCCAGCAGCGTAACAGGACTAGCGGGGGTTGCAGATACGCAGTATTTT

j_call: TRBJ1-1
v_call: TRBV12-1
clone_size: .
d_call: .
cdr3_aa: CASSFVTGTNTEAFF
cdr3_nt: TGTGCCAGCAGCTTTGTTACAGGGACCAACACTGAAGCTTTCTTT

j_call: TRBJ2-7
v_call: TRBV10-3
clone_size: few
d_call: TRBD1
cdr3_aa: CAISEWDRGLFSYEQYF
cdr3_nt: TGTGCCATCAGTGAGTGGGACAGGGGCCTCTTCTCCTACGAGCAGTACTTC

j_call: TRBJ2-7
v_call: TRBV6-2/TRBV6-3
clone_size: .
d_call: TRBD2
cdr3_aa: CASSYGLAGGAYEQYF
cdr3_nt: TGTGCCAGCAGTTACGGCCTAGCGGGAGGAGCCTACGAGCAGTACTTC

j_call: TRBJ2-1
v_call: TRBV27
clone_size: .
d_call: .
cdr3_aa: CASSEEGLYGEQFF
cdr3_nt: TGTGCCAGTAGCGAGGAGGGCCTCTACGGTGAGCAGTTCTTC

j_call: TRBJ1-1
v_call: TRBV11-2
clone_size: .
d_call: .
cdr3_aa: CASSLSTGNTEAFF
cdr3_nt: TGTGCCAGCAGCTTATCGACAGGGAACACTGAAGCTTTCTTT

j_call: TRBJ1-4
v_call: TRBV2
clone_size: .
d_call: TRBD1
cdr3_aa: CASGNRGPNEKLFF
cdr3_nt: TGTGCCAGCGGGAACAGGGGACCTAATGAAAAACTGTTTTTT

j_call: TRBJ1-5
v_call: TRBV23-1
clone_size: .
d_call: .
cdr3_aa: CASSQSVQRDNQPQHF
cdr3_nt: TGCGCCAGCAGTCAATCGGTCCAGCGGGACAATCAGCCCCAGCATTTT

j_call: TRBJ1-2
v_call: TRBV19
clone_size: .
d_call: TRBD1
cdr3_aa: CASNVRVFDRGDGYTF
cdr3_nt: TGTGCCAGTAATGTCCGCGTTTTTGACAGGGGGGATGGCTACACCTTC

j_call: TRBJ1-2
v_call: TRBV30
clone_size: .
d_call: .
cdr3_aa: CAWSVMGRGEGYGYTF
cdr3_nt: TGTGCCTGGAGTGTAATGGGCAGGGGAGAGGGCTATGGCTACACCTTC

j_call: TRBJ1-5
v_call: TRBV28
clone_size: .
d_call: .
cdr3_aa: CASSLLGDNNQPQHF
cdr3_nt: TGTGCCAGCAGTTTATTGGGGGACAACAATCAGCCCCAGCATTTT

j_call: TRBJ2-3
v_call: TRBV28
clone_size: .
d_call: TRBD2
cdr3_aa: CASSPLAGVGTDTQYF
cdr3_nt: TGTGCCAGCAGTCCCTTGGCGGGAGTAGGTACAGATACGCAGTATTTT

j_call: TRBJ1-1
v_call: TRBV2
clone_size: .
d_call: .
cdr3_aa: CASSPQASRAFF
cdr3_nt: TGTGCCAGCAGTCCGCAGGCTTCGCGAGCTTTCTTT

j_call: TRBJ1-1
v_call: TRBV11-2
clone_size: .
d_call: .
cdr3_aa: CASNPGWGRGTSNTEAFF
cdr3_nt: TGTGCCAGCAACCCTGGGTGGGGAAGGGGGACGTCGAACACTGAAGCTTTCTTT

j_call: TRBJ2-5
v_call: TRBV7-2
clone_size: .
d_call: .
cdr3_aa: CASSFRGQETQYF
cdr3_nt: TGTGCCAGCAGCTTTCGGGGACAAGAGACCCAGTACTTC

j_call: TRBJ1-6
v_call: TRBV4-3
clone_size: .
d_call: .
cdr3_aa: CASSQAPTASISPLHF
cdr3_nt: TGCGCCAGCAGCCAAGCCCCAACAGCCTCAATTTCACCCCTCCACTTT

j_call: TRBJ1-3
v_call: TRBV7-6
clone_size: .
d_call: .
cdr3_aa: CASSLGQEPGNTIYF
cdr3_nt: TGTGCCAGCAGCTTAGGACAGGAGCCTGGAAACACCATATATTTT

j_call: TRBJ2-5
v_call: TRBV15
clone_size: .
d_call: .
cdr3_aa: CATSRVQGLQETQYF
cdr3_nt: TGTGCCACCAGCAGAGTACAGGGTCTGCAAGAGACCCAGTACTTC

j_call: TRBJ2-1
v_call: TRBV19
clone_size: .
d_call: TRBD2
cdr3_aa: CASSKPAGVEGEQFF
cdr3_nt: TGTGCCAGTAGTAAACCAGCGGGGGTGGAAGGTGAGCAGTTCTTC

j_call: TRBJ2-7
v_call: TRBV2
clone_size: medium-sized
d_call: .
cdr3_aa: CASTYRVYEQYF
cdr3_nt: TGTGCCAGCACTTACAGGGTCTACGAGCAGTACTTC

j_call: TRBJ2-7
v_call: TRBV5-1
clone_size: few
d_call: TRBD2
cdr3_aa: CASSLAPGGGGNSYEQYF
cdr3_nt: TGCGCCAGCAGCTTGGCCCCGGGGGGGGGCGGGAATTCCTACGAGCAGTACTTC

j_call: TRBJ1-1
v_call: TRBV5-1
clone_size: few
d_call: .
cdr3_aa: CASSPPTTGVIMDTEAFF
cdr3_nt: TGCGCCAGCAGTCCACCAACCACCGGGGTAATTATGGACACTGAAGCTTTCTTT

j_call: TRBJ1-4
v_call: TRBV4-1
clone_size: .
d_call: TRBD1
cdr3_aa: CASSQGQGANRNEKLFF
cdr3_nt: TGCGCCAGCAGCCAGGGACAGGGGGCGAATAGAAATGAAAAACTGTTTTTT

j_call: TRBJ1-1
v_call: TRBV12-3/TRBV12-4
clone_size: .
d_call: TRBD1
cdr3_aa: CASSLQGGTEAFF
cdr3_nt: TGTGCCAGCAGTTTGCAGGGGGGCACTGAAGCTTTCTTT

j_call: TRBJ2-7
v_call: TRBV15
clone_size: .
d_call: .
cdr3_aa: CATSRGGLGYEQYF
cdr3_nt: TGTGCCACCAGCAGAGGAGGGCTGGGCTACGAGCAGTACTTC

j_call: TRBJ2-1
v_call: TRBV7-9
clone_size: once
d_call: TRBD2
cdr3_aa: CASDPGLASHEQFF
cdr3_nt: TGTGCCAGCGACCCGGGACTAGCGTCCCATGAGCAGTTCTTC

j_call: TRBJ2-3
v_call: TRBV5-6
clone_size: .
d_call: TRBD2
cdr3_aa: CASSLRGRLAGADTQYF
cdr3_nt: TGTGCCAGCAGCTTGCGAGGGCGGCTAGCGGGCGCAGATACGCAGTATTTT

j_call: TRBJ1-5
v_call: TRBV19
clone_size: .
d_call: .
cdr3_aa: CASSIVYSNQPQHF
cdr3_nt: TGTGCCAGTAGTATAGTTTATAGCAATCAGCCCCAGCATTTT

j_call: TRBJ2-2
v_call: TRBV5-1
clone_size: .
d_call: TRBD2
cdr3_aa: CASSPARGTSGTSGWSLFF
cdr3_nt: TGCGCCAGCAGCCCCGCCCGGGGGACTAGCGGGACCTCGGGGTGGTCGCTGTTTTTT

j_call: TRBJ2-5
v_call: TRBV6-2/TRBV6-3
clone_size: .
d_call: TRBD2
cdr3_aa: CASSYGLADQETQYF
cdr3_nt: TGTGCCAGCAGTTACGGTCTAGCGGACCAAGAGACCCAGTACTTC

j_call: TRBJ1-1
v_call: TRBV6-6
clone_size: .
d_call: TRBD1
cdr3_aa: CASTIQGAVGTEAFF
cdr3_nt: TGTGCCAGCACCATACAGGGGGCGGTAGGGACTGAAGCTTTCTTT

j_call: TRBJ2-4
v_call: TRBV25-1
clone_size: .
d_call: TRBD1
cdr3_aa: CASSDQGQRNIQYF
cdr3_nt: TGTGCCAGCAGTGATCAGGGACAGAGGAACATTCAGTACTTC

j_call: TRBJ2-3
v_call: TRBV19
clone_size: .
d_call: TRBD1
cdr3_aa: CASSIAAQGAGADTQYF
cdr3_nt: TGTGCCAGTAGTATAGCCGCACAGGGGGCAGGGGCAGATACGCAGTATTTT

j_call: TRBJ2-7
v_call: TRBV25-1
clone_size: .
d_call: .
cdr3_aa: CASSEPGHEGYEQYF
cdr3_nt: TGTGCCAGCAGTGAACCCGGACACGAAGGCTACGAGCAGTACTTC

j_call: TRBJ2-5
v_call: TRBV21-1
clone_size: .
d_call: .
cdr3_aa: CASSKGARGNGSKGEQETQYF
cdr3_nt: TGTGCCAGCAGCAAAGGGGCTAGAGGGAATGGGAGCAAGGGAGAGCAAGAGACCCAGTACTTC

j_call: TRBJ2-5
v_call: TRBV28
clone_size: once
d_call: .
cdr3_aa: CASSDGGIETQYF
cdr3_nt: TGTGCCAGCAGCGACGGAGGGATAGAGACCCAGTACTTC

j_call: TRBJ1-2
v_call: TRBV7-9
clone_size: .
d_call: TRBD1
cdr3_aa: CASSAQGVDGYTF
cdr3_nt: TGTGCCAGCAGCGCACAGGGGGTGGATGGCTACACCTTC

j_call: TRBJ1-1
v_call: TRBV10-3
clone_size: few
d_call: .
cdr3_aa: CAISERSSTEAFF
cdr3_nt: TGTGCCATCAGTGAAAGGTCGTCGACAGAAGCTTTCTTT

j_call: TRBJ2-2
v_call: TRBV5-1
clone_size: .
d_call: TRBD1
cdr3_aa: CASSLSAGGIGGELFF
cdr3_nt: TGCGCCAGCAGCTTGTCCGCAGGGGGTATTGGCGGGGAGCTGTTTTTT

j_call: TRBJ2-3
v_call: TRBV18
clone_size: once
d_call: .
cdr3_aa: CASSPPLRGDTDTQYF
cdr3_nt: TGTGCCAGCTCACCACCGTTGCGGGGAGACACAGATACGCAGTATTTT

j_call: TRBJ1-2
v_call: TRBV2
clone_size: .
d_call: TRBD1
cdr3_aa: CASSTGQWNGYTF
cdr3_nt: TGTGCCAGCAGTACGGGACAGTGGAATGGCTACACCTTC

j_call: TRBJ1-3
v_call: TRBV7-2
clone_size: .
d_call: TRBD1
cdr3_aa: CASSLYQGGSAIYF
cdr3_nt: TGTGCCAGCAGCTTATACCAGGGGGGATCGGCCATATATTTT

j_call: TRBJ2-1
v_call: TRBV20-1
clone_size: .
d_call: TRBD2
cdr3_aa: CSASPVTSGHNEQFF
cdr3_nt: TGCAGTGCTAGTCCCGTGACTAGCGGACACAATGAGCAGTTCTTC

j_call: TRBJ2-2
v_call: TRBV5-4
clone_size: .
d_call: TRBD1
cdr3_aa: CASSKNRGNTGELFF
cdr3_nt: TGTGCCAGCAGTAAGAACAGGGGGAACACCGGGGAGCTGTTTTTT

j_call: TRBJ1-1
v_call: TRBV2
clone_size: few
d_call: .
cdr3_aa: CASRLGMNTEAFF
cdr3_nt: TGTGCCAGCAGACTAGGGATGAACACTGAAGCTTTCTTT

j_call: TRBJ1-5
v_call: TRBV19
clone_size: few
d_call: TRBD1
cdr3_aa: CASRPRTGGSAQPQHF
cdr3_nt: TGTGCCAGTAGACCAAGGACAGGGGGCTCGGCTCAGCCCCAGCATTTT

j_call: TRBJ2-7
v_call: TRBV11-2
clone_size: .
d_call: TRBD2
cdr3_aa: CASSSTLAASSYEQYF
cdr3_nt: TGTGCCAGCAGCTCCACCCTAGCGGCCAGCTCCTACGAGCAGTACTTC

j_call: TRBJ1-4
v_call: TRBV7-2
clone_size: .
d_call: TRBD1
cdr3_aa: CASRGQGGEKLFF
cdr3_nt: TGTGCCAGCAGGGGACAGGGCGGTGAAAAACTGTTTTTT

j_call: TRBJ2-6
v_call: TRBV4-3
clone_size: .
d_call: .
cdr3_aa: CASSQVKIGRLSSGANVLTF
cdr3_nt: TGCGCCAGCAGCCAAGTAAAGATCGGCAGGCTAAGCTCTGGGGCCAACGTCCTGACTTTC

j_call: TRBJ2-7
v_call: TRBV2
clone_size: .
d_call: TRBD1
cdr3_aa: CASRTGQAYEQYF
cdr3_nt: TGTGCCAGCAGAACGGGACAGGCTTACGAGCAGTACTTC

j_call: TRBJ2-3
v_call: TRBV10-3
clone_size: .
d_call: .
cdr3_aa: CAISEGTTSTDTQYF
cdr3_nt: TGTGCCATCAGTGAGGGGACAACTAGCACAGATACGCAGTATTTT

j_call: TRBJ2-7
v_call: TRBV6-4
clone_size: .
d_call: TRBD1
cdr3_aa: CASRRDRHYEQYF
cdr3_nt: TGTGCCAGCAGGCGGGACAGGCACTACGAGCAGTACTTC

j_call: TRBJ2-2
v_call: TRBV7-2
clone_size: .
d_call: .
cdr3_aa: CASSLVRGASGELFF
cdr3_nt: TGTGCCAGCAGCTTAGTCCGGGGGGCTTCTGGGGAGCTGTTTTTT